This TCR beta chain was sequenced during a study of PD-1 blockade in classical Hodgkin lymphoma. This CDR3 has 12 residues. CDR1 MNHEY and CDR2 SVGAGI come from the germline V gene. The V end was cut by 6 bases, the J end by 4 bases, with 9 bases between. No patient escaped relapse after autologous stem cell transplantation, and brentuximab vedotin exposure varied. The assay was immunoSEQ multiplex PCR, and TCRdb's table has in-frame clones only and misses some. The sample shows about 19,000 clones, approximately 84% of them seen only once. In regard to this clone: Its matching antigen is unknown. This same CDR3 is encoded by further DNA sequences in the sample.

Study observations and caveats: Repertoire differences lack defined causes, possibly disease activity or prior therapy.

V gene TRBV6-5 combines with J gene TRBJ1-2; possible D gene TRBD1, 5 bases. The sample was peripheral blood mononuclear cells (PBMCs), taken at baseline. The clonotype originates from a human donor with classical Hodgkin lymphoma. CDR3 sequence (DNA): TGTGCCAGCAGCTTTGACAGCTATGGCTACACCTTC. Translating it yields CASSFDSYGYTF.